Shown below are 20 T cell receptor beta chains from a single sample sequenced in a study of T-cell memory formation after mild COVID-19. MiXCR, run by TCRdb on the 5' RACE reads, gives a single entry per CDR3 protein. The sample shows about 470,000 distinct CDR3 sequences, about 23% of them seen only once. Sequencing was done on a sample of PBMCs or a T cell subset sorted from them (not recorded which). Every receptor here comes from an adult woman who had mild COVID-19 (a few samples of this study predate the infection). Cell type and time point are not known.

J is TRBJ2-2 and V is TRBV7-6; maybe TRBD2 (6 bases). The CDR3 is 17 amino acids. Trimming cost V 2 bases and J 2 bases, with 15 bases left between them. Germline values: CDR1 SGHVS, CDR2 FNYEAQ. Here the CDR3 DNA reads TGTGCCAGCAGCTTACCTTTCGGGACTCCCAACACCGGGGAGCTGTTTTTT. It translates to CASSLPFGTPNTGELFF.

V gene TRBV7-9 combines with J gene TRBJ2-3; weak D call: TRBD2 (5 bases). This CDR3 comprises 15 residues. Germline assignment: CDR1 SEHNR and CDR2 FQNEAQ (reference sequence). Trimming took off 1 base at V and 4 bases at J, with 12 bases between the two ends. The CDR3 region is CASSLGGSGSDTQYF. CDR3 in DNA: TGTGCCAGCAGCTTAGGTGGGAGTGGCTCAGATACGCAGTATTTT.

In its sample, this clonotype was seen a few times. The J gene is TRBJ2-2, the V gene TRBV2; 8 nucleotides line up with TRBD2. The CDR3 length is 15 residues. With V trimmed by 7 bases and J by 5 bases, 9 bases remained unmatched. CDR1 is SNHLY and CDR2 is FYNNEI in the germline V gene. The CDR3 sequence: CASNGRRGGTGELFF. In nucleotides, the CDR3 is TGTGCCAGCAACGGTCGCCGGGGGGGGACCGGGGAGCTGTTTTTT.

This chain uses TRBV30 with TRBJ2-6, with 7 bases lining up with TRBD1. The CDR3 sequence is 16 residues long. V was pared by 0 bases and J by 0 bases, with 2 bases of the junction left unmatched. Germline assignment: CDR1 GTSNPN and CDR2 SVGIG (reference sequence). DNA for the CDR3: TGTGCCTGGAGTGTAGGGGGCGTCTCTGGGGCCAACGTCCTGACTTTC. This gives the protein CAWSVGGVSGANVLTF.

CDR3 coding DNA: TGTGCCAGCAGTGTGGGACAGGGGAGTTACACTGAAGCTTTCTTT. Its translation: CASSVGQGSYTEAFF. The V call is TRBV2, the J call TRBJ1-1; TRBD1 aligns across 10 bases. Per germline, CDR1 SNHLY and CDR2 FYNNEI. Trimming removed 4 bases from V and 3 bases from J; junction bases left unmatched: 5. This CDR3 comprises 15 residues.

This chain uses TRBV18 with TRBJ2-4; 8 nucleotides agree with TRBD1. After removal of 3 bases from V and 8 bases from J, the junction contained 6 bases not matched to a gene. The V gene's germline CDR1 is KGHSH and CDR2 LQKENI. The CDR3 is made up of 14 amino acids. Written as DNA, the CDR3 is TGTGCCAGCTCACCCCAGGGGGCGGCAGACATTCAGTACTTC. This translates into CASSPQGAADIQYF.

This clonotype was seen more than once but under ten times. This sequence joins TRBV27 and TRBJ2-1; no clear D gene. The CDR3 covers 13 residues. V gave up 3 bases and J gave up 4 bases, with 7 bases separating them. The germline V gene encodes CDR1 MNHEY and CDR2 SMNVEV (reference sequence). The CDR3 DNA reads TGTGCCAGCAGTTTTCGTCCGTACAATGAGCAGTTCTTC. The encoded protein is CASSFRPYNEQFF.

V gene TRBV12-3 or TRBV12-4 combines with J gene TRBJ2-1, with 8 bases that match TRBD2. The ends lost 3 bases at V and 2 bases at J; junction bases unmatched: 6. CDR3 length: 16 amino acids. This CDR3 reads CASSFPREGPYNEQFF. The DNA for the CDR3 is TGTGCCAGCAGTTTCCCCCGGGAGGGACCCTACAATGAGCAGTTCTTC.

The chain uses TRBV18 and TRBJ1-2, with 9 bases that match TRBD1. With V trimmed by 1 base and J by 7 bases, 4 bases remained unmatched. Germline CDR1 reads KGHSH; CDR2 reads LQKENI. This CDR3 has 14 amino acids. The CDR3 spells CASSPRDRAGGYTF. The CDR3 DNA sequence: TGTGCCAGCTCACCACGGGACAGGGCCGGTGGCTACACCTTC.

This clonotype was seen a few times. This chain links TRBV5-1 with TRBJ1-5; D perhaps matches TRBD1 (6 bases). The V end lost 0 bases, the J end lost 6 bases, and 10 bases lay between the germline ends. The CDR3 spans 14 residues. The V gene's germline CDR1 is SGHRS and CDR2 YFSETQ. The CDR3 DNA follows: TGCGCCAGCAGCTTGGAGGGGGGGCCTCAGCCCCAGCATTTT. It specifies CASSLEGGPQPQHF.

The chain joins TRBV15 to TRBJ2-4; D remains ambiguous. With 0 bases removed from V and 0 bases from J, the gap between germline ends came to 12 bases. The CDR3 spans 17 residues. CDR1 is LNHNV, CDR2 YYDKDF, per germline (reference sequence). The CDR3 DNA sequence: TGTGCCACCAGCAGAGAGGCACAACGGCTAGCCAAAAACATTCAGTACTTC. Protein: CATSREAQRLAKNIQYF.

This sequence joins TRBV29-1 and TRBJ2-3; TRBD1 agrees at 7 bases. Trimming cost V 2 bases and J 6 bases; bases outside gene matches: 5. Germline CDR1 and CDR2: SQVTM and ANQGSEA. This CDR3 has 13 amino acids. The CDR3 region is CSVEKGRGDTQYF. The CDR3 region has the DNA TGCAGCGTTGAAAAGGGCAGGGGGGATACGCAGTATTTT.

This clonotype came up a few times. The CDR3 bases are TGTGCCAGCAGCTTAACGTTGTTAGCGGGAGTTGCCAAAAACATTCAGTACTTC. Translating it yields CASSLTLLAGVAKNIQYF. The chain couples TRBV7-3 to TRBJ2-4; 9 nucleotides align to TRBD2. J lost 1 base, V lost 0 bases, and 7 bases had no gene match. Looked up from germline, CDR1 is SGHTA and CDR2 is FQGTGA. This CDR3 has 18 amino acids.

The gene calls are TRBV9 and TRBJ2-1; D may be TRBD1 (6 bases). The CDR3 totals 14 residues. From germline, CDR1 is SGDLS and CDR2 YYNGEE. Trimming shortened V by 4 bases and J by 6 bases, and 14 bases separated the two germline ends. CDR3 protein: CASSKRQDRNEQFF. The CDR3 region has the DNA TGTGCCAGCAGCAAAAGACAGGACCGCAATGAGCAGTTCTTC.

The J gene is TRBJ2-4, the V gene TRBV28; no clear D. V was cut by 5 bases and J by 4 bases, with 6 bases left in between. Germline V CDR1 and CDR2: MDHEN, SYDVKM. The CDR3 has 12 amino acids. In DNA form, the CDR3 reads TGTGCCAGCAGTAAGAGGAAAAACATTCAGTACTTC. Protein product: CASSKRKNIQYF.

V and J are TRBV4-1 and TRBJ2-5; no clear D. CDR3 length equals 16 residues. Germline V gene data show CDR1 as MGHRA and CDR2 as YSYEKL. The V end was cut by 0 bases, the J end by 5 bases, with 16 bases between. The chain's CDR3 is CASSQDPVGRRETQYF. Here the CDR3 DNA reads TGCGCCAGCAGCCAAGACCCCGTGGGCCGCAGGGAGACCCAGTACTTC.

The CDR3 region is CASSRYRSDTQYF. CDR3 in DNA: TGTGCCAGCAGTCGCTATAGGTCAGATACGCAGTATTTT. This chain connects TRBV27 to TRBJ2-3; D not certain. The V and J ends lost 5 bases and 4 bases respectively, with 10 bases between them. The CDR3 spans 13 residues. CDR1 and CDR2 (germline): MNHEY, SMNVEV (reference sequence).

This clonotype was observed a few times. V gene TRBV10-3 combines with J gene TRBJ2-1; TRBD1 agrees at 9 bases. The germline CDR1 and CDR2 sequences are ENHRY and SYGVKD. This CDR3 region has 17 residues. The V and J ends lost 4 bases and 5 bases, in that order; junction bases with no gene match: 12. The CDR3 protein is CAISALNRGRGDNEQFF. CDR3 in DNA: TGTGCCATCAGTGCTCTAAACAGGGGGCGCGGGGACAATGAGCAGTTCTTC.

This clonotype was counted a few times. Written as DNA, the CDR3 is TGCGCCAGCAGCTTGGTCGGCGGGGGCTCCTACGAGCAGTACTTC. Translation gives CASSLVGGGSYEQYF. V usage is TRBV5-1 and J usage is TRBJ2-7; 7 bases match TRBD2. The CDR3 extends over 15 amino acids. The trim removed 0 bases at V and 0 bases at J, leaving 3 bases unmatched. From germline, CDR1 is SGHRS and CDR2 YFSETQ.

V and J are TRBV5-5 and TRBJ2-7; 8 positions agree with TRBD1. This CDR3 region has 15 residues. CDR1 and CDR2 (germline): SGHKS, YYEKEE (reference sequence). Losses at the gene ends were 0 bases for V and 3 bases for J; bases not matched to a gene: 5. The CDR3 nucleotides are TGTGCCAGCAGCTTGGGGACAGGGAATCTCTACGAGCAGTACTTC. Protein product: CASSLGTGNLYEQYF.